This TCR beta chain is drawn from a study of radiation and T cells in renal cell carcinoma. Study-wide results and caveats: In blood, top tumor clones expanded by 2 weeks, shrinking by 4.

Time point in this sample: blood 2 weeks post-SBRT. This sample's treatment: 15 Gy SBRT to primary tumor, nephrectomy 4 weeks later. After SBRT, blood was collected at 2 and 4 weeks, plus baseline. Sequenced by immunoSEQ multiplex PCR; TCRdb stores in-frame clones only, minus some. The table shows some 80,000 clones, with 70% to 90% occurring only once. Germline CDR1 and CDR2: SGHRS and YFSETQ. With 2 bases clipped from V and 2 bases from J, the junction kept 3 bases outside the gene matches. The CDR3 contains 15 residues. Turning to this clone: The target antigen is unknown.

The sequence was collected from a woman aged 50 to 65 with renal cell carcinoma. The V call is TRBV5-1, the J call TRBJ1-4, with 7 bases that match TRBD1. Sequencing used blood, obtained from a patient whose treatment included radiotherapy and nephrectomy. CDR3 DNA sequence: TGCGCCAGCAGCTTTTCACAGGGGACTAATGAAAAACTGTTTTTT. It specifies CASSFSQGTNEKLFF.